The clone carrying this T cell receptor (beta chain) was counted ten times or more. The V end was cut by 0 bases, the J end by 3 bases, with 24 bases between. Per germline, CDR1 LGHNA and CDR2 YNFKEQ. The CDR3 extends over 21 amino acids. MiXCR was run by TCRdb on the PCR reads, yielding one entry per CDR3 protein. This table has more than 6,000 distinct CDR3 sequences, around 28% appearing once. The data stem from a study of immune characterization of retroperitoneal liposarcoma. The clonotype comes from a male donor with retroperitoneal liposarcoma. This chain uses TRBV4-2 with TRBJ2-6, with D maybe TRBD2 (6 bases). Sequenced: blood. The CDR3 nucleotides are TGTGCCAGCAGCCAAGATTATTGGGACTTACGAAGGCAGGGTGGGGCCAACGTCCTGACTTTC. This codes for CASSQDYWDLRRQGGANVLTF.